The rows below give T cell receptor beta chains drawn from one sample of a study of T cell responses to AZD1222 COVID-19 vaccine. Produced via immunoSEQ multiplex PCR; TCRdb's table is partial and in-frame only. Of approximately 150,000 clones listed, about 90% were seen once; the top ten hold 3.5% to 5.5%. The source was peripheral blood, collected 28 days after the second dose of the MenACWY control vaccine. These TCRs come from an adult who received the MenACWY meningococcal vaccine as a control. Each CDR3 is given with its conserved first and last residue. The order of the fields is clone size, J gene, D gene, V gene, CDR3 DNA, CDR3 protein. A D gene is named only where the DNA matches it firmly. Clone sizes are given selectively: once, few, many, or a class where the clone is expanded.

clone_size: NA
j_call: TRBJ1-6
d_call: NA
v_call: TRBV12-3/TRBV12-4
cdr3_nt: TGTGCCAGCAGCTATACCTCATATTCACCCCTCCACTTT
cdr3_aa: CASSYTSYSPLHF

clone_size: once
j_call: TRBJ1-4
d_call: NA
v_call: TRBV24-1
cdr3_nt: TGTGCCACCAGTGATTCTGCCCAGGGTGGTGAAAAACTGTTTTTT
cdr3_aa: CATSDSAQGGEKLFF

clone_size: NA
j_call: TRBJ1-6
d_call: NA
v_call: TRBV19
cdr3_nt: TGTGCCAGTAGTGCAGGGTCGACGGGCTCCTATAATTCACCCCTCCACTTT
cdr3_aa: CASSAGSTGSYNSPLHF

clone_size: once
j_call: TRBJ2-1
d_call: TRBD2
v_call: TRBV4-3
cdr3_nt: TGCGCCAGCAGCCAAGATTGGACTAGCGGGGTGAATGAGCAGTTCTTC
cdr3_aa: CASSQDWTSGVNEQFF

clone_size: NA
j_call: TRBJ1-3
d_call: NA
v_call: TRBV9
cdr3_nt: TGTGCCAGCAGCGTATCGGGGCCTGGAAACACCATATATTTT
cdr3_aa: CASSVSGPGNTIYF

clone_size: once
j_call: TRBJ1-2
d_call: NA
v_call: TRBV1
cdr3_nt: TGCACCAGCAGCCAAGGGGACAGGGGGCACTATGGCTACACCTTC
cdr3_aa: CTSSQGDRGHYGYTF

clone_size: NA
j_call: TRBJ2-7
d_call: TRBD2
v_call: TRBV28
cdr3_nt: TGTGCCAGCAGTTTTTTGGTGGCTAGCGGGACCTACGAGCAGTACTTC
cdr3_aa: CASSFLVASGTYEQYF

clone_size: NA
j_call: TRBJ1-6
d_call: NA
v_call: TRBV9
cdr3_nt: TGTGCCAGCAGCGTAGTCAGGGAGGGCGGACCCCTCCACTTT
cdr3_aa: CASSVVREGGPLHF

clone_size: NA
j_call: TRBJ2-7
d_call: TRBD2
v_call: TRBV7-2
cdr3_nt: TGTGCCAGCAGCATCAGTAGGACTAGCGCTAGGCACGAGCAGTACTTC
cdr3_aa: CASSISRTSARHEQYF

clone_size: NA
j_call: TRBJ1-2
d_call: NA
v_call: TRBV6-5
cdr3_nt: TGTGCCAGCAGTTACTCGAAGGGCAGCTCCTATGGCTACACCTTC
cdr3_aa: CASSYSKGSSYGYTF

clone_size: NA
j_call: TRBJ2-7
d_call: NA
v_call: TRBV5-1
cdr3_nt: TGCGCCAGCAGCTTCAGGAGTGGGGCCTACGAGCAGTACTTC
cdr3_aa: CASSFRSGAYEQYF

clone_size: NA
j_call: TRBJ1-1
d_call: NA
v_call: TRBV5-5
cdr3_nt: TGTGCCAGCACCCAGGGTGGTGAAGCTTTCTTT
cdr3_aa: CASTQGGEAFF

clone_size: NA
j_call: TRBJ1-2
d_call: TRBD1
v_call: TRBV29-1
cdr3_nt: TGCAGCGTTGGGGGGACAGGGCTGTACTATGGCTACACCTTC
cdr3_aa: CSVGGTGLYYGYTF

clone_size: NA
j_call: TRBJ2-1
d_call: TRBD2
v_call: TRBV7-2
cdr3_nt: TGTGCCAGCAGCTCAGGGACTAGCGGGGGCCACAATGAGCAGTTCTTC
cdr3_aa: CASSSGTSGGHNEQFF

clone_size: once
j_call: TRBJ1-3
d_call: NA
v_call: TRBV6-1
cdr3_nt: TGTGCCAGCAGTGAAGTTCGGGGGTCGCTCTCTGGAAACACCATATATTTT
cdr3_aa: CASSEVRGSLSGNTIYF

clone_size: NA
j_call: TRBJ1-3
d_call: TRBD1
v_call: TRBV2
cdr3_nt: TGTGCCAGCAGTCTAGGGACAGTTTCCTCTGGAAACACCATATATTTT
cdr3_aa: CASSLGTVSSGNTIYF

clone_size: once
j_call: TRBJ1-5
d_call: TRBD1
v_call: TRBV19
cdr3_nt: TGTGCCAGTAGTATTACCCCGCAGGGGGGCAATCAGCCCCAGCATTTT
cdr3_aa: CASSITPQGGNQPQHF

clone_size: NA
j_call: TRBJ1-1
d_call: NA
v_call: TRBV7-2
cdr3_nt: TGTGCCAGCAGCTTAGCGCTCGGGCAAAACACTGAAGCTTTCTTT
cdr3_aa: CASSLALGQNTEAFF